This entry describes one T cell receptor (beta chain). Its antigen is unknown. A junction end diverges from the germline sequence, so it may reflect a read error. Next came a second PCR, run for about 7 to 12 cycles, which used a sample-barcoded 5' primer along with a J-beta primer mix. The authors tagged each cDNA molecule using a template-switch adaptor with 12 random nucleotides. TCRdb reprocessed the 5' RACE reads with MiXCR, giving one entry per CDR3 protein. The table has about 1.6 million distinct CDR3 sequences, almost 35% seen once; the top ten hold over 9%. The data derive from a study of blood T cells in healthy people across ages. Study findings and constraints: Without sorted subsets, naive and antigen-experienced compartments could not be conclusively compared.

From germline, CDR1 is DFQATT and CDR2 SNEGSKA (reference sequence). The CDR3 extends over 16 amino acids. The authors extracted at least 5 micrograms of total RNA per sample. This chain links TRBV20-1 with TRBJ1-2, with TRBD1 as a possible D gene (5 bases). Sequencing was performed on blood. The TCR originated in a woman in her thirties in good health. The CDR3 sequence is CSARDQGRGFNYDYTF. As DNA, the CDR3 is TGCAGTGCTAGAGATCAGGGCCGGGGGTTCAACTATGACTACACCTTC.